The 14 T cell receptor beta chains given below trace back to one sample, sequenced in a study of blood T cells in healthy people across ages. A second PCR, run for about 7 to 11 cycles, used a sample-barcoded 5' primer plus a J-beta primer mix. TCRdb processed the 5' RACE reads anew with MiXCR; each CDR3 protein has one entry. The table records 540,000 or so distinct CDR3 sequences, 25% to 30% of them present only once. Material: blood. The receptor set was obtained from a woman aged 70-85 years in good health.

Written as DNA, the CDR3 is TGTGCCAGCAGCTCGGGGTACAGCACAGATACGCAGTATTTT. It yields the protein CASSSGYSTDTQYF. The V and J genes are TRBV7-2 and TRBJ2-3, with a weak D call TRBD2 (5 bases). Germline CDR1 and CDR2: SGHTA and FQGNSA. V gave up 4 bases and J gave up 0 bases, with 8 bases separating them. The CDR3 spans 14 residues.

This clonotype was seen more than once but under ten times. In DNA, the CDR3 is TGCGCCAGCAGCTTGGGTGGGACAGGGTCCTACGAGCAGTACTTC. This sequence encodes CASSLGGTGSYEQYF. V and J are TRBV5-1 and TRBJ2-7, with TRBD1 identical over 9 bases. The germline gives CDR1 SGHRS, CDR2 YFSETQ. This CDR3 is built from 15 residues. The V gene end was trimmed by 0 bases and the J gene end by 1 base; junction bases not matched to a gene: 2.

The genes are TRBV7-3 and TRBJ2-3; D might be TRBD1 or TRBD2, each matching 6 bases. Trimming stripped 9 bases from V and 3 bases from J, with 19 bases between. The CDR3 is made up of 15 amino acids. Germline CDR1 SGHTA, CDR2 FQGTGA. CDR3 region: CARTGGLIFTDTQYF. The DNA for the CDR3 is TGTGCCAGAACCGGGGGCTTAATCTTTACAGATACGCAGTATTTT.

This chain uses TRBV4-3 with TRBJ2-5; D perhaps matches TRBD1 (6 bases). This CDR3 has 15 amino acids. V lost 6 bases, J lost 3 bases, and 17 bases lay in between. Germline V CDR1 and CDR2: LGHNA, YSLEER. The CDR3 sequence is CASSVVLGGEETQYF. The CDR3 bases are TGCGCCAGCAGTGTCGTACTAGGGGGAGAAGAGACCCAGTACTTC.

Turning to this clonotype: One end of the junction does not line up with germline, which may come from a read error. The chain couples TRBV4-1 to TRBJ2-1; a possible D gene is TRBD2 (6 bases). The CDR3 length is 16 residues. Germline CDR1 and CDR2: MGHRA and YSYEKL. CDR3 in amino acids: CASSQEGVRGVPSPIF. The CDR3, as DNA: TGCGCCAGCAGCCAAGAGGGGGTCCGCGGGGTACCGAGCCCAATCTTC.

The V gene is TRBV14, the J gene TRBJ2-5; 8 nucleotides line up with TRBD2. The CDR3 covers 15 residues. The trim removed 1 base at V and 5 bases at J, leaving 6 bases unmatched. CDR1 SGHDN and CDR2 FVKESK come from the germline V gene. CDR3 sequence (DNA): TGTGCCAGCAGCCAAGGCAAAGCGGGGGACGAGACCCAGTACTTC. Its translation is CASSQGKAGDETQYF. The full variable domain, completed using reference TRBV14 and TRBJ2-5, is EAGVTQFPSHSVIEKGQTVTLRCDPISGHDNLYWYRRVMGKEIKFLLHFVKESKQDESGMPNNRFLAERTGGTYSTLKVQPAELEDSGVYFCASSQGKAGDETQYFGPGTRLLVL.

The chain couples TRBV7-2 to TRBJ2-5, with D maybe TRBD2 (6 bases). Germline assignment: CDR1 SGHTA and CDR2 FQGNSA. There are 17 residues in the CDR3. Deletions cut 2 bases from V and 4 bases from J, with 20 bases between. CDR3: CASSLSLAGLVGETQYF. The CDR3 DNA sequence: TGTGCCAGCAGCTTATCGCTTGCGGGACTCGTCGGAGAGACCCAGTACTTC.

This clonotype turned up a few times. This sequence joins TRBV10-3 and TRBJ1-2; D might be TRBD1 (6 bases). V lost 5 bases, J lost 2 bases, and 9 bases lay in between. The CDR3 sequence is 13 residues long. The germline V gene encodes CDR1 ENHRY and CDR2 SYGVKD. The CDR3 nucleotides are TGTGCCATCAGTCCCGGACAGAACTATGGCTACACCTTC. Amino acids: CAISPGQNYGYTF.

This clonotype was detected ten times or more. The chain combines TRBV11-2 with TRBJ1-4; no reliable D call. The V gene lost 5 bases and the J gene lost 0 bases, with 10 bases spanning the gap. The germline CDR1 and CDR2 sequences are SGHAT and FQNNGV. CDR3 length: 15 residues. CDR3 residues: CASSPWTATNEKLFF. DNA for the CDR3: TGTGCCAGCAGCCCCTGGACGGCAACTAATGAAAAACTGTTTTTT.

The chain is built from TRBV20-1 and TRBJ2-2; maybe TRBD1 (5 bases). The length of the CDR3 is 14 residues. Germline-derived CDR1 and CDR2 are DFQATT and SNEGSKA (reference sequence). Trimming took off 2 bases at V and 2 bases at J, with 9 bases between the two ends. The CDR3 spells CSARTGLNTGELFF. The CDR3 DNA follows: TGCAGTGCTAGAACAGGTCTTAACACCGGGGAGCTGTTTTTT.

On this clonotype itself: A read error may be the cause here, since a much bigger clone is one base away. This chain uses TRBV5-1 with TRBJ2-5; D assignment may be TRBD1 or TRBD2 (5 bases each). This CDR3 spans 15 amino acids. CDR1 is SGHRS, CDR2 YFSETQ, per germline. Deletions cut 2 bases from V and 2 bases from J, with 13 bases between. The CDR3 loop is CASSFGAAGQETQYF. CDR3 bases: TGCGCCAGCAGCTTCGGGGCGGCAGGGCAAGAGACCCAGTACTTC.

The chain has TRBV6-6 and TRBJ2-7, with 8 bases identical to TRBD2. V gave up 8 bases and J gave up 3 bases; unmatched junction bases: 9. The CDR3 is 14 amino acids. Germline CDR1 MNHNY, CDR2 SVGAGI (reference sequence). CDR3 in amino acids: CASRPGGVRYEQYF. The CDR3 DNA sequence: TGTGCCAGCCGCCCGGGAGGGGTCCGCTACGAGCAGTACTTC.

This clonotype has more than one count but fewer than ten. This rearrangement joins TRBV7-2 to TRBJ1-2; no reliable D call. Germline CDR1 is SGHTA and CDR2 is FQGNSA. The CDR3 sequence is 15 residues long. The ends were cut back, 5 bases at V and 0 bases at J, with 13 bases in the middle. CDR3 in amino acids: CASSPSLTANYGYTF. The CDR3 DNA follows: TGTGCCAGCAGCCCCAGTCTAACAGCTAACTATGGCTACACCTTC.

The chain combines TRBV4-1 with TRBJ2-3, with 9 bases that match TRBD2. Germline V gene lookup returns CDR1 MGHRA and CDR2 YSYEKL. This CDR3 region has 19 residues. With 0 bases clipped from V and 2 bases from J, the junction kept 12 bases outside the gene matches. CDR3 in amino acids: CASSQDPFAGGPVTDTQYF. In nucleotides, the CDR3 is TGCGCCAGCAGCCAAGATCCGTTTGCGGGGGGGCCGGTCACAGATACGCAGTATTTT.